This T cell receptor beta chain stems from a study of T cells in Graves' hyperthyroidism and ophthalmopathy. Study overall: Peripheral blood was drawn at first diagnosis, prior to all treatment.

Per germline, CDR1 SNHLY and CDR2 FYNNEI. CDR3 length equals 14 residues. V was cut by 7 bases and J by 3 bases, with 16 bases left in between. The CDR3 regions of TCR beta were amplified from RNA transcripts. TCR CDR3 underwent first-round RT-PCR with the HTBI primer set. One entry per CDR3 protein, called by TCRdb with MiXCR from the multiplex PCR reads. Among hundreds of thousands of distinct CDR3 sequences listed, 35% to 40% were seen once. The authors took PBMCs from 10 ml fresh peripheral blood. Sequences were obtained from blood. The rearrangement joins TRBV2 to TRBJ2-7; D remains unclear. The receptor was isolated from a young man with Graves' hyperthyroidism. CDR3 region: CASNEALTGYEQYF. In nucleotides, the CDR3 is TGTGCCAGCAACGAGGCCCTCACGGGCTACGAGCAGTACTTC.